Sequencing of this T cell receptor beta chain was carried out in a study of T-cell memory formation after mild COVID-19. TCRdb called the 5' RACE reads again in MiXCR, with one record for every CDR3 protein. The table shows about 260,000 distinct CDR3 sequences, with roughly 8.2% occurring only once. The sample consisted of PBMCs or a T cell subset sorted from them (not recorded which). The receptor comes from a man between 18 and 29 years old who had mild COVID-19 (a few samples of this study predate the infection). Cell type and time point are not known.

The DNA for the CDR3 is TGTGCCACCAGCAGCAGGGGAGGAAAACTGTTTTTT. Protein sequence: CATSSRGGKLFF. This chain connects TRBV15 to TRBJ1-4; a weak D match, TRBD1 (6 bases). The V gene lost 3 bases and the J gene lost 10 bases, with 9 bases spanning the gap. CDR1 is LNHNV, CDR2 YYDKDF, per germline (reference sequence). The CDR3 spans 12 residues.